The subject of this entry is one T cell receptor beta chain. The sample originates from a study of blood T cell repertoires in COVID-19. Study information: Whether acute or convalescent, the COVID-19 samples came from the United States, Italy and Spain. PBMCs, B-cell-depleted T cells, or T cells were the source of the cDNA or gDNA that made up the material.

With 3 bases removed from V and 3 bases from J, the gap between germline ends came to 6 bases. CDR3 size: 12 residues. Germline lookup yields CDR1 ENHRY and CDR2 SYGVKD. Seattle enrolled patients during active infection and tracked them longitudinally. As processed by the authors: From reference gene primer amplification, estimates of nucleated cell counts were derived. Generated by immunoSEQ multiplex PCR, the TCRdb table keeps only in-frame clones and is missing some. V and J calls and clone size are those listed in that table; D and trimming were worked out from the DNA. Seen here are roughly 180,000 clones, roughly 78% observed once, and the top ten hold approximately 7.6%.

The J gene is TRBJ2-7, the V gene TRBV10-3; D gene unclear. Input material: peripheral blood. The TCR sequence derives from a woman aged 55-70 years with COVID-19, enrolled during active disease. As DNA, the CDR3 is TGTGCCATCAGTGATAGTAGCTACGAGCAGTACTTC. Translating gives CAISDSSYEQYF.